The 29 T cell receptor beta chains reported below all come from one sample, sequenced in a study of blood T cell repertoires in COVID-19. Sequenced by immunoSEQ multiplex PCR; TCRdb stores in-frame clones only, minus some. The table includes 100,000 to 150,000 clones, roughly 87% detected once. Sequenced sample: peripheral blood. The source of these receptors is a man of 80 years or more with active or convalescent COVID-19.

This clone has only one observation. The CDR3 DNA reads TGTGCTAGTGGTTCCTCTAGCGGGTGGTACGAGCAGTACTTC. As protein: CASGSSSGWYEQYF. This chain links TRBV12-5 with TRBJ2-7; 8 nucleotides align to TRBD2. The CDR3 extends over 14 amino acids. Germline assignment: CDR1 LGHNT and CDR2 FRNRAP. J was trimmed by 4 bases and V by 4 bases; bases with no gene match: 6. The full variable domain, in which reference TRBV12-5 and TRBJ2-7 provide the parts outside the CDR3, is DARVTQTPRHKVTEMGQEVTMRCQPILGHNTVFWYRQTMMQGLELLAYFRNRAPLDDSGMPKDRFSAEMPDATLATLKIQPSEPRDSAVYFCASGSSSGWYEQYFGPGTRLTVT.

J is TRBJ1-3 and V is TRBV5-1, with D possibly TRBD1 on 6 matching bases. Trimming took off 0 bases at V and 3 bases at J, with 10 bases between the two ends. This CDR3 spans 15 amino acids. CDR1 and CDR2 (germline): SGHRS, YFSETQ. The CDR3 protein is CASSLDRVGGNTIYF. CDR3 DNA sequence: TGCGCCAGCAGCTTGGACAGGGTGGGTGGAAACACCATATATTTT.

The chain links TRBV4-2 to TRBJ2-7; 8 bases align to TRBD1. V gave up 2 bases and J gave up 5 bases; unmatched junction bases: 11. The germline V gene has CDR1 LGHNA and CDR2 YNFKEQ. The CDR3 extends over 16 amino acids. CDR3 nucleotide sequence: TGTGCCAGCAGCCAACGAGCGACAGGGGTAGTGAACGAGCAGTACTTC. Its protein is CASSQRATGVVNEQYF.

CDR3 DNA sequence: TGTGCCAGCAGCCGAACCCCTAGCGGACTATACAATGAGCAGTTCTTC. Translated: CASSRTPSGLYNEQFF. The chain recombines TRBV7-9 with TRBJ2-1; 7 nucleotides line up with TRBD2. The junction had 11 bases not matched to a gene; V was cut back by 5 bases and J by 4 bases. There are 16 residues in the CDR3. The germline V gene has CDR1 SEHNR and CDR2 FQNEAQ (reference sequence).

Here the CDR3 DNA reads TGTGCCAGCAGCGTAGGGACAGGGACCTACGAGCAGTACTTC. It codes for CASSVGTGTYEQYF. This sequence joins TRBV9 and TRBJ2-7, with 8 bases lining up with TRBD1. V was clipped by 0 bases and J by 2 bases; unmatched bases: 1. CDR1 SGDLS and CDR2 YYNGEE come from the germline V gene. There are 14 residues in the CDR3.

This rearrangement joins TRBV11-3 to TRBJ2-7, with 7 bases lining up with TRBD1. Germline V gene lookup returns CDR1 SGHNT and CDR2 YENEEA. V gave up 1 base and J gave up 2 bases; unmatched junction bases: 2. The CDR3 runs to 14 residues. The CDR3 is CASSLGDSTYEQYF. The CDR3 DNA is TGTGCCAGCAGCTTAGGGGACAGCACCTACGAGCAGTACTTC.

The rearrangement links TRBV7-9 to TRBJ2-2; 8 positions match TRBD1. CDR1 SEHNR and CDR2 FQNEAQ come from the germline V gene (reference sequence). V lost 5 bases to trimming and J lost 5 bases; unmatched junction nucleotides: 7. The CDR3 spans 15 residues. CDR3 protein: CASSTDRGWTGELFF. CDR3 sequence (DNA): TGTGCCAGCAGCACAGACAGGGGATGGACCGGGGAGCTGTTTTTT.

V gene TRBV9 combines with J gene TRBJ2-7, with 8 bases lining up with TRBD1. Looked up from germline, CDR1 is SGDLS and CDR2 is YYNGEE. V lost 3 bases and J lost 1; bases outside the gene matches: 6. The CDR3 has 15 amino acids. CDR3 amino acids: CASSDGTGHSYEQYF. Written as DNA, the CDR3 is TGTGCCAGCAGCGACGGGACAGGACATTCCTACGAGCAGTACTTC.

The chain combines TRBV25-1 with TRBJ1-2; no clear D. V shed 2 bases and J shed 7 bases, with 11 bases lying between them. Germline V gives CDR1 MGHDK, CDR2 SYGVNS. CDR3 length equals 13 residues. The DNA of the CDR3 is TGTGCCAGCAGTGAAGCAGGTATTGGTGGCTACACCTTC. It translates to CASSEAGIGGYTF.

At least ten counts were recorded for this clone. The gene calls are TRBV5-1 and TRBJ1-4; TRBD1 matches at 7 bases. This CDR3 contains 22 residues. Germline V gene lookup returns CDR1 SGHRS and CDR2 YFSETQ. V lost 1 base and J lost 0; bases outside the gene matches: 21. The CDR3 nucleotides are TGCGCCAGCAGCTTGAATGGTTTGACTGTCGGGACAGCAATTGCAACTAATGAAAAACTGTTTTTT. It codes for CASSLNGLTVGTAIATNEKLFF.

The chain recombines TRBV19 with TRBJ1-3; 7 bases match TRBD1. Germline CDR1 LNHDA, CDR2 SQIVND (reference sequence). The V and J ends lost 3 bases and 4 bases, in that order; junction bases with no gene match: 3. CDR3 length equals 14 residues. Written as DNA, the CDR3 is TGTGCCAGTAGTATTGCAGGGGGAGGAAACACCATATATTTT. This encodes CASSIAGGGNTIYF.

The genes are TRBV6-2 or TRBV6-3 and TRBJ2-7; 10 bases fit TRBD1. CDR1 MNHEY and CDR2 SVGEGT come from the germline V gene. The V segment lost 5 bases and the J segment 6 bases; nucleotides outside the gene matches: 7. CDR3 length: 14 amino acids. This CDR3 reads CASSLTTGGSEQYF. The CDR3 DNA is TGTGCCAGCAGTCTGACGACAGGGGGCTCCGAGCAGTACTTC.

The rearrangement joins TRBV19 to TRBJ1-2; 8 bases match TRBD1. The CDR3 has 14 residues. The germline gives CDR1 LNHDA, CDR2 SQIVND (reference sequence). The V segment lost 3 bases and the J segment 8 bases; nucleotides outside the gene matches: 8. The CDR3 bases are TGTGCCAGTAGTATCAATCAGGGGGCGCACGGCTACACCTTC. This encodes CASSINQGAHGYTF.

The J gene is TRBJ1-5, the V gene TRBV15, with 9 bases lining up with TRBD1. Trimming removed 7 bases from V and 5 bases from J; junction bases left unmatched: 3. In germline, CDR1 is LNHNV, CDR2 YYDKDF (reference sequence). This CDR3 region has 13 residues. CDR3 coding DNA: TGTGCCACCACACAGGGGGCCGATCAGCCCCAGCATTTT. Amino acids: CATTQGADQPQHF.

The genes are TRBV7-9 and TRBJ1-1; TRBD1 agrees at 8 bases. The CDR3 length is 15 residues. Germline CDR1 is SEHNR and CDR2 is FQNEAQ (reference sequence). V lost 5 bases, J lost 0 bases, and 5 bases stayed unmatched. CDR3 in DNA: TGTGCCAGCAGCCCTTGGACAGGGCTGAACACTGAAGCTTTCTTT. It is translated as CASSPWTGLNTEAFF.

This clone was recorded a few times. The sample carries other DNA sequences with the same CDR3. V is TRBV7-9 and J is TRBJ1-1; perhaps TRBD1 as D (6 bases). Between the trimmed V and J ends, which lost 4 bases and 3 bases, there was a span of 9 bases. Germline V CDR1 and CDR2: SEHNR, FQNEAQ (reference sequence). The CDR3 length is 13 residues. In nucleotides, the CDR3 is TGTGCCAGCAGCTCAGGACAGCACACTGAAGCTTTCTTT. It codes for CASSSGQHTEAFF.

This clone was found once. The V call is TRBV19, the J call TRBJ2-2; 9 nucleotides agree with TRBD2. This CDR3 has 20 amino acids. The J segment lost 1 base and the V segment lost 6 bases, leaving 18 bases of the junction unmatched. The germline CDR1 and CDR2 sequences are LNHDA and SQIVND (reference sequence). The DNA for the CDR3 is TGTGCCAGTAGGTCACTCTCCGGGGAGCAAGCGGGAGGGAACACCGGGGAGCTGTTTTTT. This encodes CASRSLSGEQAGGNTGELFF.

The rearrangement joins TRBV5-1 to TRBJ2-5; 11 bases map to TRBD2. Germline CDR1 reads SGHRS; CDR2 reads YFSETQ. V lost 0 bases to trimming and J lost 2 bases; unmatched junction nucleotides: 6. The CDR3 runs 17 residues. The CDR3 nucleotides are TGCGCCAGCAGCTTGGGGTTGCTAGCGGGAGGTCAAGAGACCCAGTACTTC. It codes for CASSLGLLAGGQETQYF. The variable domain in full, with the rest retrieved from reference TRBV5-1 and TRBJ2-5, is KAGVTQTPRYLIKTRGQQVTLSCSPISGHRSVSWYQQTPGQGLQFLFEYFSETQRNKGNFPGRFSGRQFSNSRSEMNVSTLELGDSALYLCASSLGLLAGGQETQYFGPGTRLLVL.

This clone was detected many times. V usage is TRBV6-2 or TRBV6-3 and J usage is TRBJ1-1; D possibly corresponds to TRBD1 (5 bases). V shed 6 bases and J shed 6 bases, with 11 bases lying between them. Germline assignment: CDR1 MNHEY and CDR2 SVGEGT. The CDR3 spans 12 residues. CDR3 nucleotides: TGTGCCAGCAGCGGGACGGGGGCTGAAGCTTTCTTT. Protein product: CASSGTGAEAFF.

This chain links TRBV21-1 with TRBJ2-1; the DNA was not used to check the table's D call, TRBD2. TRBV21-1 is a recognized pseudogene. The CDR3 loop spans 16 amino acids. The CDR3 DNA sequence: TGTGCCAGCAGCAAAGTGGATAGCGGGGGGTACAATGAGCAGTTCTTC. It specifies CASSKVDSGGYNEQFF.

The chain combines TRBV30 with TRBJ1-2; 7 nucleotides line up with TRBD1. The CDR3 loop spans 15 amino acids. Germline lookup yields CDR1 GTSNPN and CDR2 SVGIG (reference sequence). V lost 2 bases and J lost 4; bases outside the gene matches: 10. CDR3 protein: CAWSFRDSNPYGYTF. CDR3 coding DNA: TGTGCCTGGAGTTTCCGGGACAGCAACCCCTATGGCTACACCTTC.

This sequence joins TRBV19 and TRBJ1-5, with 9 bases fitting TRBD1. Germline-derived CDR1 and CDR2 are LNHDA and SQIVND (reference sequence). The CDR3 length is 13 residues. V was pared by 7 bases and J by 4 bases, with 2 bases of the junction left unmatched. The CDR3 protein is CASTGQGNQPQHF. The DNA of the CDR3 is TGTGCCAGTACCGGACAGGGGAATCAGCCCCAGCATTTT.

CDR3 coding DNA: TGTGCCAGCAGTGTTGGGACAGCGGCTAATGAAAAACTGTTTTTT. It codes for CASSVGTAANEKLFF. The V gene is TRBV25-1, the J gene TRBJ1-4; 7 nucleotides agree with TRBD1. The CDR3 contains 15 residues. The germline gives CDR1 MGHDK, CDR2 SYGVNS. V lost 4 bases, J lost 3 bases, and 5 bases stayed unmatched.

As for this clone: Sequence at one end of the junction differs from germline and may be a read error. The chain links TRBV7-9 to TRBJ2-7; D gene ambiguous. Germline V gene sequence: CDR1 SEHNR, CDR2 FQNEAQ (reference sequence). The CDR3 loop spans 12 amino acids. CDR3 amino acids: CASSLAPSTAVF. DNA of the CDR3: TGTGCCAGCAGCTTAGCTCCTTCTACTGCGGTTTTC.

This clone was observed a few times. V and J are TRBV30 and TRBJ1-6, with TRBD1 matching over 7 bases. CDR3 length equals 14 residues. Losses at the gene ends were 7 bases for V and 10 bases for J; bases not matched to a gene: 13. CDR1 is GTSNPN, CDR2 SVGIG, per germline (reference sequence). The CDR3 protein is CASEARGLWSPLHF. The DNA of the CDR3 is TGTGCCTCGGAGGCAAGGGGGCTCTGGTCACCCCTCCACTTT.

This chain connects TRBV16 to TRBJ2-3; 7 nucleotides line up with TRBD1. V shed 4 bases, J shed 4 bases, and the junction held 5 bases outside the gene matches. Looked up from germline, CDR1 is KGHSY and CDR2 is FQNENV. This CDR3 has 14 amino acids. The CDR3 DNA reads as TGTGCCAGCAGCCTCATGACAGGGCCAGATACGCAGTATTTT. It yields the protein CASSLMTGPDTQYF.

This clone was recorded at least ten times. V and J are TRBV7-9 and TRBJ2-2; D perhaps matches TRBD1 (6 bases). The germline V and J ends were trimmed by 6 bases and 2 bases, with 13 bases remaining between them. The CDR3 spans 15 residues. Germline lookup yields CDR1 SEHNR and CDR2 FQNEAQ (reference sequence). The CDR3 region is CASSRPGQNTGELFF. The CDR3 DNA follows: TGTGCCAGCAGTCGACCGGGACAAAACACCGGGGAGCTGTTTTTT.

A single count supports this clone. This rearrangement joins TRBV29-1 to TRBJ2-7, with a weak D call TRBD1 (6 bases). Trimming shortened V by 7 bases and J by 3 bases, and 13 bases separated the two germline ends. In germline, CDR1 is SQVTM, CDR2 ANQGSEA. The CDR3 covers 12 residues. The DNA for the CDR3 is TGCAGCGGAGGTGACAGGCGCTACGAGCAGTACTTC. This encodes CSGGDRRYEQYF.

The sample holds one count of this clone. V usage is TRBV5-4 and J usage is TRBJ1-2, with TRBD1 identical over 7 bases. The trim removed 0 bases at V and 5 bases at J, leaving 4 bases unmatched. This CDR3 contains 14 residues. The germline V gene encodes CDR1 SGHNT and CDR2 YYREEE (reference sequence). DNA for the CDR3: TGTGCCAGCAGCTTGGGACAGGGAAGGTATGGCTACACCTTC. Its protein is CASSLGQGRYGYTF.